This T cell receptor (beta chain) emerged from a study of OX40 agonist ivuxolimab in advanced cancers. At the level of the whole study: Ivuxolimab was an agonistic, fully human IgG2 monoclonal antibody directed against OX40 (CD134), a costimulatory receptor. Prior anti-PD-1, anti-PD-L1 or anti-CTLA-4 therapy was permitted, and approximately 40% of dose-escalation patients had received checkpoint inhibitors. The paper describes the monotherapy dose-escalation part (N ≈ 51 patients) of the phase I trial of ivuxolimab. Partial responses were achieved by three dose-escalation patients, of whom one had hepatocellular carcinoma and two had cutaneous melanoma. Intravenous ivuxolimab was administered to patients every 2 weeks at six dose levels: 0.01, 0.1, 0.3, 1.5, 3 and 10 mg/kg. Of the roughly 51 dose-escalation patients, hepatocellular carcinoma was present in approximately 20, melanoma in roughly 15, renal cell carcinoma in 9 and head and neck cancer in 9. The point of sequencing TCRbeta in the periphery was to test whether ivuxolimab changed TCR sequence diversity and drove clonal T-cell expansion. In the dose-escalation cohort, nearly 85% of patients were male, and the mean age was around 60 years with a range of roughly 20 to 80. Points the paper makes about the study in general: Antigen specificity was not determined for the clonally expanded peripheral T cells. In partial responders in the 0.1-3.0 mg/kg groups, normalized peripheral clonal expansion was found to be among the lowest, especially among CD8+ T cells. After ivuxolimab, CD8+ T cells had more expanded clones than CD4+ T cells on average. At doses of 0.1 to 3.0 mg/kg, clonal expansion of both CD4+ and CD8+ T cells in blood was seen between baseline and week 6. Low levels of normalized T-cell clonal expansion were also seen in some patients who did not respond.

Spanning cysteine to phenylalanine, the CDR3 consists of 16 amino acids. Only the CDR3 DNA stays, 48 bases, in frame from base 1. The germline V gene encodes CDR1 MNHNY and CDR2 SVGAGI (reference sequence). Trimmed from V: 10 bases; trimmed from J: 2 bases; junction bases lacking a gene match: 11. Genomic DNA was extracted from sorted cells for sequencing of the TCRbeta CDR3 region. TCRbeta CDR3 regions were sequenced using the immunoSEQ Assay. The table was pulled from immuneACCESS by TCRdb, which kept in-frame rearrangements only. Such tables lose some clones; where checked, under half of the loss comes from unresolved V genes, and the rest has no known cause. Recorded for this sample are tens of thousands of clones; roughly 78% of them occurred a single time. In total, the top ten clones hold about a tenth of the sample. As to this clone: Its antigen is unknown. The sample holds no much larger clone one base away, and base qualities are not on file.

The trial excluded patients who had a history of autoimmune disease or who were on systemic immunosuppression. Peripheral blood for TCR sequencing was collected from all dose cohorts at baseline, on cycle 4 day 1, and on cycle 7 day 1. The samples were taken from a phase I, first-in-human, multicenter, open-label dose-escalation trial of ivuxolimab. The trial enrolled adults with locally advanced or metastatic head and neck squamous cell, hepatocellular, melanoma or renal cell carcinoma. CD4+ and CD8+ T cells were sorted separately from peripheral blood before TCR sequencing. Recombination connected TRBV6-6 to TRBJ1-5; the central 10 bases match TRBD1. The TCR sequence derives from an adult with an advanced solid tumor such as melanoma, head and neck, liver or kidney cancer. Sequenced material: CD4+ or CD8+ T cells sorted from blood, taken in a trial of the OX40 agonist ivuxolimab. The base sequence is TGTGCCAACCCGGGACAGGGGCGGAAGGGCAATCAGCCCCAGCATTTT. It specifies CANPGQGRKGNQPQHF.